The rows below give T cell receptor beta chains drawn from one sample of a study of T cells in Graves' hyperthyroidism and ophthalmopathy. TCRdb re-called the multiplex PCR reads through MiXCR, storing one row per CDR3 protein. The sample consists of approximately 330,000 distinct CDR3 sequences, around a sixth of them appearing once. Input material: blood. These receptors all come from a woman in her 50s with Graves' hyperthyroidism. CDR3s include the opening cysteine and the closing phenylalanine or tryptophan.

j_call v_call cdr3_aa
TRBJ1-1 TRBV2 CASSEWGQVGLNTEAFF
TRBJ1-3 TRBV6-1 CASSGQGNTIYF
TRBJ2-7 TRBV2 CASREEGYEQYF
TRBJ2-3 TRBV20-1 CSARKGGGTDTQYF
TRBJ2-7 TRBV11-2 CASSQEGTGTEQYF
TRBJ2-1 TRBV7-8 CASRSGLADREQFF
TRBJ2-3 TRBV5-1 CASSLQGKQYF
TRBJ2-7 TRBV6-1 CASSEQGEAYEQYF
TRBJ2-3 TRBV27 CASSSLAGPDTQYF
TRBJ2-5 TRBV30 CAWRGRGSYRETQYF
TRBJ2-1 TRBV19 CASGLADYNEQFF
TRBJ1-1 TRBV11-2 CASSLGGQNTEAFF
TRBJ2-5 TRBV6-1 CASTALAGETQYF
TRBJ1-1 TRBV20-1 CSARDSLGTEAFF
TRBJ2-1 TRBV10-2 CASSEGAGGSYNEQFF
TRBJ1-1 TRBV11-2 CASSSDVNTEAFF
TRBJ2-3 TRBV6-1 CASSSLAVGGTDTQYF
TRBJ1-4 TRBV29-1 CSVAGTGASEKLFF
TRBJ2-7 TRBV2 CASGQLEQYF
TRBJ2-2 TRBV5-1 CASRGTEGTGELFF
TRBJ2-5 TRBV12-3/TRBV12-4 CASSFRASRGETQYF
TRBJ2-5 TRBV3-1 CASSQDWPQETQYF